This T cell receptor (beta chain) was captured in a study of glioma-infiltrating T cells. The study, taken as a whole, reports: Above-expected tissue-blood divergence occurred in all gliomas, most in low-grade ones.

Amplification of TCR alpha and beta CDR3 regions from RNA used iRepertoire nested multiplex PCR. Tissue mRNA or PBMC total RNA, roughly 100-400 ng, went into one-step reverse transcription and amplification. TCRdb ran MiXCR on the multiplex PCR reads and lists one entry per CDR3 protein. The sample shows 90,000 or so distinct CDR3 sequences, approximately 39% of them seen only once. Germline V gives CDR1 LGHNA, CDR2 YNFKEQ. The CDR3 length is 17 residues. The V and J ends lost 0 bases and 7 bases, in that order; junction bases with no gene match: 11. A remark on this clonotype: Antigen: not known. This could be a read error, since a much larger clone is one nucleotide away.

The sequence came from a human donor with low-grade glioma or glioblastoma, undergoing nonglioma brain surgery, or in good health (not recorded which). The J gene is TRBJ2-2, the V gene TRBV4-2; 7 nucleotides line up with TRBD2. The specimen was glioma tissue, nonneoplastic brain tissue, or PBMCs (not recorded which). The CDR3 region has the DNA TGTGCCAGCAGCCAAGAACTGGGGGGGGGGTTCAACGGGGAGCTGTTTTTT. It specifies CASSQELGGGFNGELFF.